This T cell receptor beta chain came from a study of CD8+ T cells in alopecia areata. About the study: The drug, oral tofacitinib, was given to treated patients at 5 to 10 mg twice daily.

This clone turned up a few times. Sequence at one end of the junction differs from germline and may be a read error. It was cDNA, reverse transcribed from extracted RNA, that served as the sequencing template. Libraries were prepared by immunoSEQ multiplex PCR; TCRdb keeps only in-frame clonotypes and omits some of them. The repertoire consists of 150,000 or so clones, with 40% to 50% occurring once and the leading ten covering 6.5% to 7.5%. Per the germline V gene, CDR1 is SGHVS and CDR2 is FQNEAQ. This CDR3 has 14 residues. The chain employs TRBV7-8 and TRBJ2-7; D call uncertain. The sequencing sample was made of CD4+ T cells sorted from blood. The receptor's source is a human donor with alopecia areata. The CDR3 DNA sequence: TGTACCAGCAGCTTAGGGTTGTTGGTCTACGAGCAGTACTTC. Translated, it gives CTSSLGLLVYEQYF.